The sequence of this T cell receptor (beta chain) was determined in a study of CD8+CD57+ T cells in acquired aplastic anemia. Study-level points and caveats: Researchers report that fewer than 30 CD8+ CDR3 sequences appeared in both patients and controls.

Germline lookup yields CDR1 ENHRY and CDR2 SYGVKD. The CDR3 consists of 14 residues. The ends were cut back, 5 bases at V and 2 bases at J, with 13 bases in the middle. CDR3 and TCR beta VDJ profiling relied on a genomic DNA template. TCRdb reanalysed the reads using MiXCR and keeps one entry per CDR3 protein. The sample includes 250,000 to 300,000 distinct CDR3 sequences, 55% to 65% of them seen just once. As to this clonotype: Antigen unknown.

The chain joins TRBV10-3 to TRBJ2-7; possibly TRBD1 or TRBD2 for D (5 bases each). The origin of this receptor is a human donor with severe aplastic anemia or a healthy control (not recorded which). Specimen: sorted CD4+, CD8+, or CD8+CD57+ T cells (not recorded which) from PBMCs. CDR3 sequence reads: CAISPGTETYEQYF. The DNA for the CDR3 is TGTGCCATCAGTCCCGGGACCGAGACCTACGAGCAGTACTTC.